The clone carrying this T cell receptor beta chain was found once. Its antigen is currently unknown. Sequencing was performed with immunoSEQ multiplex PCR; in TCRdb, only in-frame clones are kept and a portion is missing. The table has approximately 100,000 clones, roughly 90% seen once. This sample is part of a study of PD-1 blockade in classical Hodgkin lymphoma. On the study more broadly: Intravenous delivery of nivolumab at 3 mg/kg to patients occurred every 2 weeks. Study findings and constraints: It was reported that newly diagnosed patients had less baseline TCR diversity than healthy donors.

All patients experienced relapse after autologous stem cell transplantation, and brentuximab vedotin exposure was variable. The sequenced sample was peripheral blood mononuclear cells (PBMCs), obtained before the second cycle of nivolumab. The receptor was derived from a human donor with classical Hodgkin lymphoma.

In DNA, the CDR3 is TGCGCCAGCAGCCCGGACCGGACAACTAATGAAAAACTGTTTTTT. This codes for CASSPDRTTNEKLFF. This chain connects TRBV5-1 to TRBJ1-4; D is unresolved. The CDR3 loop spans 15 amino acids. Deletions cut 4 bases from V and 0 bases from J, with 10 bases between. Germline CDR1 reads SGHRS; CDR2 reads YFSETQ. Based on the CDR3 plus reference TRBV5-1 and TRBJ1-4, the full variable domain is KAGVTQTPRYLIKTRGQQVTLSCSPISGHRSVSWYQQTPGQGLQFLFEYFSETQRNKGNFPGRFSGRQFSNSRSEMNVSTLELGDSALYLCASSPDRTTNEKLFFGSGTQLSVL.